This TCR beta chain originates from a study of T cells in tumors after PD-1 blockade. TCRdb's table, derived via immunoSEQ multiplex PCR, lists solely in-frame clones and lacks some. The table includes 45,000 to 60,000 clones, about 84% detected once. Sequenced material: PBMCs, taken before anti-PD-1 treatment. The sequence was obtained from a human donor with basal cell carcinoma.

The CDR3 is CASSPSVAGELFF. In DNA form, the CDR3 reads TGTGCCAGCTCACCTAGCGTAGCCGGGGAGCTGTTTTTT. The rearrangement joins TRBV18 to TRBJ2-2; weak D call: TRBD2 (5 bases). CDR1 and CDR2 (germline): KGHSH, LQKENI. V dropped 3 bases and J dropped 6 bases, with 8 bases sitting between them. This CDR3 has 13 amino acids.